This T cell receptor beta chain originates from a study of metastatic and nonmetastatic thyroid tumors. Study-level information: Repertoires from blood and tumor or nodule tissue of malignant and benign thyroid patients were compared. Study results and limitations: Significantly greater TCR beta diversity was reportedly found in malignant thyroid tumors than in benign nodules (in blood and tumor).

By frequency in the sample, this clone is medium-sized (0.01 to 0.1%). Its antigen is unknown. Original processing methods: For papillary thyroid cancer, a distant-metastasis classifier was constructed from CDR3 differences observed across clinicopathological groups. TCRdb reprocessed the PCR reads via MiXCR. The V and J calls reflect TCRdb's pipeline rather than the authors' work. This sample has about 47,000 clones; roughly a quarter occur once, and the top ten carry roughly 3%. None of the patients had undergone any treatment ahead of thyroid surgery. CDR1 is GTSNPN and CDR2 is SVGIG in the germline V gene (reference sequence). The CDR3 extends over 14 amino acids. Trimming cost V 7 bases and J 5 bases; bases outside gene matches: 13.

The sequenced material came from blood. The chain has TRBV30 and TRBJ2-5; 7 positions match TRBD2. The TCR was taken from a male donor with papillary thyroid cancer or a benign thyroid nodule (not recorded which). Some clones in this sample may be carry-over from other donors' samples. The CDR3 DNA reads as TGTGCCTCCCGTCGGACGGGAGGATTGGAGACCCAGTACTTC. Translated, it gives CASRRTGGLETQYF.